Shown below are 2 T cell receptor beta chains from a single sample sequenced in a study of patients and donors after allogeneic stem cell transplantation. TCRdb re-called the RT-PCR reads through MiXCR, storing one row per CDR3 protein. The data contain some 880,000 distinct CDR3 sequences, roughly 18% of them singletons. The sample taken for sequencing was blood, either unsorted or a sorted T cell fraction (not recorded which). These receptors all come from a human donor who was either an allogeneic HSCT recipient or a stem cell or donor lymphocyte infusion donor (not recorded which). It is not recorded whose cells these are; they may come from a transplant donor.

This chain connects TRBV27 to TRBJ1-2; possible D gene TRBD1, 6 bases. In germline, CDR1 is MNHEY, CDR2 SMNVEV (reference sequence). The CDR3 has 14 residues. Trimming shortened V by 3 bases and J by 3 bases, and 11 bases separated the two germline ends. CDR3 sequence: CASSFGGGDYGYTF. CDR3 DNA: TGTGCCAGCAGTTTTGGGGGGGGCGACTATGGCTACACCTTC.

This chain links TRBV6-1 with TRBJ1-5, with a possible D match to TRBD1 (5 bases). V was shortened by 6 bases and J by 4 bases, with 10 bases between the two germline ends. CDR1 is MNHNS and CDR2 is SASEGT in the germline V gene. The CDR3 spans 13 residues. CDR3 coding DNA: TGTGCCAGCAGAGCGGACACAAATCAGCCCCAGCATTTT. It yields the protein CASRADTNQPQHF.